One and the same sample provided the 30 T cell receptor beta chains below, sequenced in a study of T-cell memory formation after mild COVID-19. TCRdb reprocessed the 5' RACE reads with MiXCR, giving one entry per CDR3 protein. Among approximately 480,000 distinct CDR3 sequences listed, around a sixth were seen once. The material sequenced was PBMCs or a T cell subset sorted from them (not recorded which). All receptors come from an adult woman who had mild COVID-19 (a few samples of this study predate the infection). Cell type and time point are not known.

This clonotype was counted only a few times. The chain has TRBV20-1 and TRBJ1-1; 7 nucleotides align to TRBD1. The CDR3 runs 13 residues. Trimming cost V 1 base and J 3 bases; bases outside gene matches: 2. Germline loops: CDR1 DFQATT, CDR2 SNEGSKA (reference sequence). The CDR3 sequence is CSARGDRHTEAFF. The CDR3, as DNA: TGCAGTGCTAGAGGGGACAGACACACTGAAGCTTTCTTT.

This clonotype was observed at least ten times. The chain has TRBV4-2 and TRBJ2-3, with no clear D. The length of the CDR3 is 11 residues. In germline, CDR1 is LGHNA, CDR2 YNFKEQ. V lost 5 bases and J 6 bases, leaving 6 bases between the germline ends. Here the CDR3 reads CASSESDTQYF. DNA for the CDR3: TGTGCCAGCAGCGAAAGCGATACGCAGTATTTT.

The genes are TRBV5-1 and TRBJ2-1; D call uncertain. Germline CDR1 SGHRS, CDR2 YFSETQ. V was shortened by 3 bases and J by 7 bases, with 11 bases between the two germline ends. The CDR3 has 13 residues. The CDR3 bases are TGCGCCAGCAGCTCCGGCACGTTAAATGAGCAGTTCTTC. It codes for CASSSGTLNEQFF.

This clonotype was counted a few times. This rearrangement joins TRBV6-5 to TRBJ1-5; weak D call: TRBD1 (6 bases). This CDR3 spans 13 amino acids. Looked up from germline, CDR1 is MNHEY and CDR2 is SVGAGI. V gave up 8 bases and J gave up 4 bases, with 12 bases separating them. For the CDR3, the DNA is TGTGCCAGCTCCAAACAGGGTAATCAGCCCCAGCATTTT. This gives the protein CASSKQGNQPQHF.

This chain joins TRBV12-3 or TRBV12-4 and TRBJ2-4; possibly TRBD1 for D (6 bases). The CDR3 loop spans 14 amino acids. V gave up 5 bases and J gave up 3 bases, with 11 bases separating them. CDR3 nucleotides: TGTGCCAGCAGTACCAGGGGAGACAAAAACATTCAGTACTTC. Translating it yields CASSTRGDKNIQYF.

The rearrangement joins TRBV30 to TRBJ1-4; D call uncertain. The germline CDR1 and CDR2 sequences are GTSNPN and SVGIG (reference sequence). The ends were cut back, 4 bases at V and 3 bases at J, with 9 bases in the middle. CDR3 size: 13 residues. The CDR3 is CAWTTWANEKLFF. DNA of the CDR3: TGTGCCTGGACCACCTGGGCTAATGAAAAACTGTTTTTT.

The sample holds one count of this clonotype. The chain recombines TRBV7-9 with TRBJ1-1; the D is unclear. V dropped 3 bases and J dropped 1 base, with 9 bases sitting between them. The CDR3 spans 14 residues. Germline lookup yields CDR1 SEHNR and CDR2 FQNEAQ (reference sequence). The CDR3 spells CASSFWTANTEAFF. CDR3 bases: TGTGCCAGCAGCTTCTGGACGGCGAACACTGAAGCTTTCTTT.

This clonotype appeared many times. The chain carries TRBV20-1 and TRBJ2-1; 9 bases are shared with TRBD1. This CDR3 spans 16 amino acids. V shed 2 bases and J 2 bases; nucleotides not matched to a gene: 7. Germline CDR1 reads DFQATT; CDR2 reads SNEGSKA (reference sequence). The CDR3 DNA reads TGCAGTGCTAGAACACCTACAGGGGGCCCCTACAATGAGCAGTTCTTC. This translates into CSARTPTGGPYNEQFF.

The rearrangement joins TRBV24-1 to TRBJ2-3; 9 bases fit TRBD1. The CDR3 covers 17 residues. Germline-derived CDR1 and CDR2 are KGHDR and SFDVKD. Trimming took 1 base from V and 2 from J; bases not matched to a gene: 6. This CDR3 is CATSDLGGTGNTDTQYF. The CDR3 nucleotides read TGTGCCACCAGTGATTTAGGAGGGACAGGGAACACAGATACGCAGTATTTT.

The rearrangement links TRBV5-1 to TRBJ2-3; perhaps TRBD2 as D (7 bases). The CDR3 sequence is 15 residues long. Trimming stripped 0 bases from V and 4 bases from J, with 12 bases between. Per the germline V gene, CDR1 is SGHRS and CDR2 is YFSETQ. The CDR3 region has the DNA TGCGCCAGCAGCTTGGCGGCGGGGGCCCCAGATACGCAGTATTTT. Its protein product is CASSLAAGAPDTQYF.

The J gene is TRBJ2-7, the V gene TRBV5-6, with D uncertain. Germline V gene sequence: CDR1 SGHDT, CDR2 YYEEEE. Trimming shortened V by 2 bases and J by 5 bases, and 8 bases separated the two germline ends. The CDR3 spans 12 residues. For the CDR3, the DNA is TGTGCCAGCAGCTTTGCAGGCAACGAGCAGTACTTC. This sequence encodes CASSFAGNEQYF.

This clonotype was counted a few times. J is TRBJ2-1 and V is TRBV12-3 or TRBV12-4; tentatively, D is TRBD2 (6 bases). V was trimmed by 4 bases and J by 10 bases, leaving 14 bases between them. This CDR3 contains 13 residues. CDR3 bases: TGTGCCAGCAGTTGGAAGTTGGCGGGGGAGCAGTTCTTC. Amino acid sequence: CASSWKLAGEQFF.

V and J are TRBV11-2 and TRBJ2-7; 7 nucleotides agree with TRBD2. Germline CDR1 is SGHAT and CDR2 is FQNNGV. After removal of 1 base from V and 5 bases from J, the junction contained 11 bases not matched to a gene. This CDR3 is 16 amino acids long. The DNA of the CDR3 is TGTGCCAGCAGCTTAGGGGGGAGCGGGATGGTGAACGAGCAGTACTTC. Amino acids: CASSLGGSGMVNEQYF.

This clonotype was seen ten or more times. CDR3: CASSHGTGIYNEQFF. The CDR3 DNA reads as TGCGCCAGCAGCCACGGGACAGGAATATACAATGAGCAGTTCTTC. This sequence joins TRBV5-1 and TRBJ2-1, with 8 bases identical to TRBD1. In germline, CDR1 is SGHRS, CDR2 YFSETQ. CDR3 length: 15 residues. V was pared by 4 bases and J by 4 bases, with 7 bases of the junction left unmatched.

J is TRBJ2-7 and V is TRBV29-1; 7 bases align to TRBD2. The CDR3 loop spans 12 amino acids. The V and J ends lost 6 bases and 3 bases, in that order; junction bases with no gene match: 5. Germline V gives CDR1 SQVTM, CDR2 ANQGSEA. The CDR3 protein is CSVLALGYEQYF. The CDR3 DNA sequence: TGCAGCGTACTAGCGCTAGGCTACGAGCAGTACTTC.

The chain uses TRBV7-8 and TRBJ2-7, with 11 bases fitting TRBD2. Germline V gene lookup returns CDR1 SGHVS and CDR2 FQNEAQ. The length of the CDR3 is 17 residues. J gave up 1 base and V 3 bases, and 8 bases lay outside the gene matches. The CDR3 DNA reads as TGTGCCAGCAGCTTTCCGGCTAGCGGGGGGCCTTCCTACGAGCAGTACTTC. Translated: CASSFPASGGPSYEQYF.

J is TRBJ2-1 and V is TRBV2; D possibly uses TRBD1 or TRBD2 (5 bases each). This CDR3 region has 12 residues. Germline V lookup: CDR1 SNHLY, CDR2 FYNNEI. Deletions cut 11 bases from V and 6 bases from J, with 14 bases between. The CDR3 DNA reads as TGTGCCGACAGTGTGAGGGGCAATGAGCAGTTCTTC. Protein sequence: CADSVRGNEQFF.

The table lists this clonotype with many counts. The chain carries TRBV5-1 and TRBJ1-2, with 10 bases aligning to TRBD1. Germline loops: CDR1 SGHRS, CDR2 YFSETQ. J gave up 2 bases and V 0 bases, and 4 bases lay outside the gene matches. The CDR3 consists of 16 residues. The CDR3 DNA sequence: TGCGCCAGCAGCTTGGAGCCGGGACAGGGGAACTATGGCTACACCTTC. It codes for CASSLEPGQGNYGYTF.

This clonotype was seen only a few times. The V gene is TRBV11-3, the J gene TRBJ2-1; D possibly corresponds to TRBD2 (5 bases). The ends were cut back, 1 base at V and 4 bases at J, with 14 bases in the middle. Germline V lookup: CDR1 SGHNT, CDR2 YENEEA. CDR3 size: 16 residues. CDR3 protein: CASSLGGAEPYNEQFF. DNA of the CDR3: TGTGCCAGCAGCTTAGGTGGAGCGGAGCCGTACAATGAGCAGTTCTTC.

V and J are TRBV7-9 and TRBJ1-4; 11 positions agree with TRBD1. Germline values: CDR1 SEHNR, CDR2 FQNEAQ (reference sequence). V lost 3 bases, J lost 2 bases, and 2 bases stayed unmatched. The CDR3 is 16 amino acids. The CDR3 loop is CASSFGQGATNEKLFF. CDR3 bases: TGTGCCAGCAGCTTTGGACAGGGGGCGACTAATGAAAAACTGTTTTTT.

The rearrangement links TRBV6-6 to TRBJ1-1, with D unclear. The CDR3 spans 13 residues. From germline, CDR1 is MNHNY and CDR2 SVGAGI (reference sequence). V gave up 4 bases and J gave up 0 bases, with 6 bases separating them. The CDR3 nucleotides are TGTGCCAGCAGTTTTTCGATGAACACTGAAGCTTTCTTT. Its protein product is CASSFSMNTEAFF.

J is TRBJ2-7 and V is TRBV7-9; TRBD2 agrees at 9 bases. This CDR3 contains 16 residues. V gave up 5 bases and J gave up 2 bases; unmatched junction bases: 10. CDR1 SEHNR and CDR2 FQNEAQ come from the germline V gene (reference sequence). This CDR3 reads CASSTSEGGGAYEQYF. CDR3 sequence (DNA): TGTGCCAGCAGCACCAGCGAGGGCGGGGGGGCCTACGAGCAGTACTTC.

This clonotype was seen a handful of times. The chain is built from TRBV7-2 and TRBJ2-1, with a weak D call TRBD2 (6 bases). The CDR3 runs 15 residues. Germline CDR1 reads SGHTA; CDR2 reads FQGNSA. V lost 5 bases to trimming and J lost 4 bases, with 15 bases between them. In DNA form, the CDR3 reads TGTGCCAGCAGCGAAGGACTAAGGGCGTACAATGAGCAGTTCTTC. This codes for CASSEGLRAYNEQFF. The full variable domain, with the rest looked up from reference TRBV7-2 and TRBJ2-1, is GAGVSQSPSNKVTEKGKDVELRCDPISGHTALYWYRQSLGQGLEFLIYFQGNSAPDKSGLPSDRFSAERTGGSVSTLTIQRTQQEDSAVYLCASSEGLRAYNEQFFGPGTRLTVL.

This clonotype has just a few counts. The CDR3 loop reads CSAGTGAPVRFF. CDR3 DNA sequence: TGCAGTGCGGGGACAGGGGCCCCTGTTCGGTTCTTC. The V gene is TRBV20-1, the J gene TRBJ2-1; 10 bases are a match to TRBD1. There are 12 residues in the CDR3. Germline CDR1 and CDR2: DFQATT and SNEGSKA (reference sequence). J lost 15 bases, V lost 6 bases, and 11 bases had no gene match.

This clonotype was observed many times. The rearrangement uses TRBV7-9 and TRBJ2-1; D might be TRBD1 (6 bases). Per germline, CDR1 SEHNR and CDR2 FQNEAQ (reference sequence). V was clipped by 9 bases and J by 5 bases, with 17 bases between them. The CDR3 is 14 residues long. CDR3 region: CASYRAGVDNEQFF. The DNA of the CDR3 is TGTGCCAGTTACAGGGCTGGGGTGGACAATGAGCAGTTCTTC.

This clonotype turned up a few times. The chain employs TRBV3-1 and TRBJ1-1; 8 bases agree with TRBD1. Germline V gene sequence: CDR1 LGHDT, CDR2 YNNKEL (reference sequence). The trim removed 6 bases at V and 4 bases at J, leaving 4 bases unmatched. This CDR3 is 13 amino acids long. The CDR3 nucleotides read TGTGCCAGCAGAAGACAGGGGAGCACTGAAGCTTTCTTT. Its protein product is CASRRQGSTEAFF. Looking up the rest from reference TRBV3-1 and TRBJ1-1 gives the full variable domain: DTAVSQTPKYLVTQMGNDKSIKCEQNLGHDTMYWYKQDSKKFLKIMFSYNNKELIINETVPNRFSPKSPDKAHLNLHINSLELGDSAVYFCASRRQGSTEAFFGQGTRLTVV.

This chain connects TRBV5-1 to TRBJ2-1; D might be TRBD1 (6 bases). Between the trimmed V and J ends, which lost 3 bases and 5 bases, there was a span of 15 bases. The CDR3 loop spans 15 amino acids. Germline V lookup: CDR1 SGHRS, CDR2 YFSETQ. DNA for the CDR3: TGCGCCAGCAGCTCCCCCGCGGACAGAAACAATGAGCAGTTCTTC. Translating gives CASSSPADRNNEQFF.

This clonotype occurred a few times. CDR3 sequence (DNA): TGTGCCTGGAGTGCCAGAGGGGCGAGGGGCTACACCTTC. It codes for CAWSARGARGYTF. V and J are TRBV30 and TRBJ1-2, with D perhaps TRBD1 (5 bases). The germline V gene encodes CDR1 GTSNPN and CDR2 SVGIG (reference sequence). CDR3 length: 13 amino acids. With 1 base removed from V and 8 bases from J, the gap between germline ends came to 14 bases.

This clonotype was seen only a few times. The chain is built from TRBV4-1 and TRBJ1-5, with 8 bases that match TRBD1. V lost 1 base, J lost 2 bases, and 1 base stayed unmatched. Germline V gives CDR1 MGHRA, CDR2 YSYEKL. This CDR3 is 15 amino acids long. In DNA form, the CDR3 reads TGCGCCAGCAGCCAAGCGGGACAGGGCAATCAGCCCCAGCATTTT. Amino acid sequence: CASSQAGQGNQPQHF.

This chain links TRBV12-3 or TRBV12-4 with TRBJ1-2, with 7 bases matching TRBD1. The CDR3 runs 14 residues. V shed 3 bases, J shed 8 bases, and the junction held 9 bases outside the gene matches. CDR3 sequence: CASSLAGTEGGYTF. CDR3 in DNA: TGTGCCAGCAGTTTGGCCGGGACAGAGGGGGGCTACACCTTC.